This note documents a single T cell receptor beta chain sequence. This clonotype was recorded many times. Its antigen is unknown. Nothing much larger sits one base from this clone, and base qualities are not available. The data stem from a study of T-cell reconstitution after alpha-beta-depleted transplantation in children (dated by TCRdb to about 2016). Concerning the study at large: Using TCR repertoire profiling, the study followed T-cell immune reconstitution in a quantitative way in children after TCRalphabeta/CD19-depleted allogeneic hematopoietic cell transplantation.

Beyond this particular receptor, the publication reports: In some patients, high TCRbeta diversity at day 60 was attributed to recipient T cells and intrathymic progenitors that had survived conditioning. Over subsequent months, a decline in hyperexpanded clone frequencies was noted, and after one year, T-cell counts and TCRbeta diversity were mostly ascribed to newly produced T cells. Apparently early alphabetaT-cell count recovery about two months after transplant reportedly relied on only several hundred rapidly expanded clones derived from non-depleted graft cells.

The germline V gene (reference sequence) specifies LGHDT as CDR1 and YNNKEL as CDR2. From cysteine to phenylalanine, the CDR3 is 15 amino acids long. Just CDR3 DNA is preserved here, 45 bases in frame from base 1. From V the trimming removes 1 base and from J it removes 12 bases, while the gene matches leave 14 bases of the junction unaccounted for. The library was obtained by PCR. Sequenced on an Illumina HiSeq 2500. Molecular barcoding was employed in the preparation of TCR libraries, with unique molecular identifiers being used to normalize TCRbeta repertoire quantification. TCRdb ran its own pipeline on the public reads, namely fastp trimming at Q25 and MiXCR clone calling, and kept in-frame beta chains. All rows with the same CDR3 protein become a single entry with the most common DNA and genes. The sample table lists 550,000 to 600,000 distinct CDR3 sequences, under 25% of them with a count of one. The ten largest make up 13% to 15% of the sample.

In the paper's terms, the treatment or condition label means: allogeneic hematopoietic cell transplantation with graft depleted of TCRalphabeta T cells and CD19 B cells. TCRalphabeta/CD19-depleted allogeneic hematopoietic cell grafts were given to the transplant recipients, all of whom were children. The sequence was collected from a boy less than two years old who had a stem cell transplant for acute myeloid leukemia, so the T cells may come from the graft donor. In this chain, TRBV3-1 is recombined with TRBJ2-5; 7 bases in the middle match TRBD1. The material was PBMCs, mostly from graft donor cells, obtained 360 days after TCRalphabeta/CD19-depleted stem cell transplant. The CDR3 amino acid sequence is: CASSQVDRSKLRKYF. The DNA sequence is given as TGTGCCAGCAGCCAAGTGGACAGGTCGAAACTACGCAAGTACTTC.